This T cell receptor (beta chain) was retrieved from a study of T-cell memory formation after mild COVID-19. Study-level results: Clones that contracted from day 15 to 85 were balanced CD4/CD8, while later expanders leaned CD4+. Clonal second-wave expansions that peaked on day 37 had unconfirmed SARS-CoV-2 specificity. Pre-infection memory held some responding clones, suggesting pre-existing cross-reactive T cells responded.

TCRdb reanalysed the 5' RACE reads using MiXCR and keeps one entry per CDR3 protein. The table lists tens of thousands of distinct CDR3 sequences, about 6.1% of them singletons. Regarding this clonotype: Its matching antigen is unknown.

The CDR3 runs 13 residues. CDR1 and CDR2 (germline): LGHNA, YSLEER. V was clipped by 0 bases and J by 7 bases; unmatched bases: 2. This TCR was recovered from an adult who had mild COVID-19 (a few samples of this study predate the infection). Cell type and time point are not known. Sequencing used PBMCs or a T cell subset sorted from them (not recorded which). The genes are TRBV4-3 and TRBJ1-1; 7 bases are shared with TRBD1. The CDR3 spells CASSQETGLEAFF. CDR3 in DNA: TGCGCCAGCAGCCAAGAGACAGGGCTTGAAGCTTTCTTT.